The clone carrying this T cell receptor beta chain was detected only once. These data come from a study of CDR3 diversity in severe acne. TCRdb redid the calling of the PCR reads with MiXCR, one entry per CDR3 protein. The top ten hold more than 13% of the sample, which has tens of thousands of distinct CDR3 sequences, 51% seen once. This CDR3 is built from 13 residues. With 3 bases removed from V and 13 bases from J, the gap between germline ends came to 18 bases. CDR1 is KGHSH and CDR2 is LQKENI in the germline V gene. This sequence originates from a male donor in good health, without acne. The sample consisted of blood. The J gene is TRBJ1-1, the V gene TRBV18; D remains unclear. This CDR3 is CASSPQQSSLGFF. The CDR3 region has the DNA TGTGCCAGCTCACCTCAACAGTCGTCTTTGGGTTTCTTT.